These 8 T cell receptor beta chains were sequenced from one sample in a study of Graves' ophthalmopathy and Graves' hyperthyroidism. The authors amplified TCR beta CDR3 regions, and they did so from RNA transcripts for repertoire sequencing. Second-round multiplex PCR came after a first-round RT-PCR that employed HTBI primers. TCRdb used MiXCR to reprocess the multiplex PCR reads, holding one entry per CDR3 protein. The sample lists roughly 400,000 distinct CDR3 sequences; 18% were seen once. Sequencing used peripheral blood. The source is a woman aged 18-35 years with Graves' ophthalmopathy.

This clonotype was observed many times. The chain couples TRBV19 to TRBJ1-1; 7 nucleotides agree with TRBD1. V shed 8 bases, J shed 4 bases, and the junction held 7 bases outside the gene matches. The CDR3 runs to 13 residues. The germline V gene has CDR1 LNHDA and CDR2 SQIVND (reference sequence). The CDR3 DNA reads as TGTGCCAGTGCCACAGGGGAGAGCACTGAAGCTTTCTTT. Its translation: CASATGESTEAFF.

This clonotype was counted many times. The chain's CDR3 is CASSYRGPDTNSPLHF. CDR3 coding DNA: TGTGCCAGCAGTTACCGGGGCCCGGATACCAATTCACCCCTCCACTTT. The chain links TRBV6-2 or TRBV6-3 to TRBJ1-6; TRBD1 might be the D (5 bases). The CDR3 extends over 16 amino acids. V dropped 2 bases and J dropped 7 bases, with 15 bases sitting between them. Germline CDR1 MNHEY, CDR2 SVGEGT.

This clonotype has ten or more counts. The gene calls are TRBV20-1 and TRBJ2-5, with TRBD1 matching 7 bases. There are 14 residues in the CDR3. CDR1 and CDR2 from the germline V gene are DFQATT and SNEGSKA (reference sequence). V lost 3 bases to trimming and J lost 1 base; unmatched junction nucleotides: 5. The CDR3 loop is CSARVDRAQETQYF. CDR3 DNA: TGCAGTGCTAGGGTCGACAGGGCCCAAGAGACCCAGTACTTC.

Here the CDR3 DNA reads TGTGCCAGTAGTATGAACAACAGGGAAGTCATATATTTT. It is translated as CASSMNNREVIYF. The chain couples TRBV19 to TRBJ1-3; TRBD1 is a possible D gene (6 bases). Germline values: CDR1 LNHDA, CDR2 SQIVND (reference sequence). CDR3 length: 13 amino acids. Trimming took 3 bases from V and 12 from J, leaving 15 bases between them.

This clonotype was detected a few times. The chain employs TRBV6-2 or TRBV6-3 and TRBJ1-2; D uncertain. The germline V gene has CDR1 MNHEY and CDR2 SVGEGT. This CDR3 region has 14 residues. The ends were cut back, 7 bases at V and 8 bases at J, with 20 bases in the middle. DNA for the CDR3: TGTGCCAGCACCCCCCCGGGAACGAAAAGGGGCTACACCTTC. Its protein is CASTPPGTKRGYTF.

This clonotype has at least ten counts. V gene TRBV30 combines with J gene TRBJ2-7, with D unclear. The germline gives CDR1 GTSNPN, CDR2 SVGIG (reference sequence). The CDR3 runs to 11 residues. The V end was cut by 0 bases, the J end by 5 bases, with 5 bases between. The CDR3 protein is CAWSVYHEQYF. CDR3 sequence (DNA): TGTGCCTGGAGTGTTTACCACGAGCAGTACTTC.

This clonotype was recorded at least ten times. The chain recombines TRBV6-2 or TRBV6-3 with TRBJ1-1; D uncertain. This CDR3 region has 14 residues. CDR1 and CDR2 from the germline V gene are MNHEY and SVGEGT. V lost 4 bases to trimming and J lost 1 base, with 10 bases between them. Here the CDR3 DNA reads TGTGCCAGCAGTTTTCGGCAAGAGAACACTGAAGCTTTCTTT. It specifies CASSFRQENTEAFF.

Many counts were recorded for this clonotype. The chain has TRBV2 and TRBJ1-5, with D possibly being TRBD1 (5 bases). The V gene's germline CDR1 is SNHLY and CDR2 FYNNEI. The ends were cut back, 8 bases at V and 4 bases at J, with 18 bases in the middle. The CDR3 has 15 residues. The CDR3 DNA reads TGTGCCAGCCTGGGGGGGGGTTTAATGAATCAGCCCCAGCATTTT. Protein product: CASLGGGLMNQPQHF.